The entry below describes one T cell receptor (beta chain). The antigen is unknown. These data belong to a study of T cell responses to AZD1222 COVID-19 vaccine. Study-level results: Donors in the cohort were predominantly white British and more often female, and clonal diversity was possibly underestimated.

V lost 4 bases to trimming and J lost 2 bases; unmatched junction nucleotides: 4. Germline CDR1 and CDR2: MNHEY and SVGAGI. There are 15 residues in the CDR3. Here immunoSEQ multiplex PCR was the method, and the copy in TCRdb shows in-frame clones only, minus some. Altogether over 100,000 clones are present, roughly 90% being singletons, with the ten largest covering over 3%. V gene TRBV6-5 combines with J gene TRBJ1-5, with TRBD1 matching over 8 bases. This receptor was identified in an adult in good health. The starting material was peripheral blood, obtained on day 0 of AZD1222 vaccination. DNA for the CDR3: TGTGCCAGCAGTTGGGGGACAGGTGGCAATCAGCCCCAGCATTTT. It encodes CASSWGTGGNQPQHF.